This TCR beta chain appears in the sequencing data of a study of cytomegalovirus exposure and HLA in healthy donors. As for the study in general: Drawn from HLA-typed donors, 83 million or so unique TCRs were held in an early data release. Study-wide findings and caveats: An observed cluster of highly shared sequence variants was recorded as a likely sequencing artifact.

Concerning this clone: The antigen is undetermined.

The PCR made use of 60 Vbeta and 13 Jbeta primers. Assay used: immunoSEQ multiplex PCR; TCRdb lists only in-frame clones, some missing. This sample has 140,000 to 150,000 clones, with around 79% found just once. This clonotype originated in a woman between 40 and 55 years old in good health and CMV-seropositive. The specimen sequenced was PBMCs.

The CDR3 is CASSTGEYQPQHF. DNA of the CDR3: TGTGCCAGTAGTACTGGGGAGTATCAGCCCCAGCATTTT. The chain carries TRBV19 and TRBJ1-5; unclear D gene. From germline, CDR1 is LNHDA and CDR2 SQIVND (reference sequence). There are 13 residues in the CDR3. Trimming took off 4 bases at V and 5 bases at J, with 9 bases between the two ends. The full variable domain, rest sourced from reference TRBV19 and TRBJ1-5, is DGGITQSPKYLFRKEGQNVTLSCEQNLNHDAMYWYRQDPGQGLRLIYYSQIVNDFQKGDIAEGYSVSREKKESFPLTVTSAQKNPTAFYLCASSTGEYQPQHFGDGTRLSIL.